The rows below give T cell receptor beta chains drawn from one sample of a study of PD-1 blockade in classical Hodgkin lymphoma. Method: immunoSEQ multiplex PCR; TCRdb's copy keeps in-frame clones and lacks some. Counted here are approximately 52,000 clones, approximately 89% occurring once; the ten biggest clones make up 6% to 7.5%. The sample was peripheral blood mononuclear cells (PBMCs), taken before the fourth cycle of nivolumab. The receptors were sampled from a human donor with classical Hodgkin lymphoma. Each CDR3 is given with its conserved first and last residue. Each record gives: J gene, clone size, D gene, V gene, CDR3 protein, CDR3 DNA. D genes are given only for firm matches. Only some rows state a clone size, as once, few, many or a class for expanded clones.

J gene: TRBJ2-1
clone size: .
D gene: TRBD2
V gene: TRBV6-5
CDR3 protein: CASSATSGGYNEQFF
CDR3 DNA: TGTGCCAGCAGTGCGACTAGCGGGGGCTACAATGAGCAGTTCTTC

J gene: TRBJ2-7
clone size: .
D gene: .
V gene: TRBV28
CDR3 protein: CASSFPGLYEQYF
CDR3 DNA: TGTGCCAGCAGTTTCCCCGGTCTCTACGAGCAGTACTTC

J gene: TRBJ1-2
clone size: once
D gene: .
V gene: TRBV7-9
CDR3 protein: CASSSERDHGYTF
CDR3 DNA: TGTGCCAGCAGCTCAGAGCGCGATCATGGCTACACCTTC

J gene: TRBJ1-1
clone size: .
D gene: .
V gene: TRBV27
CDR3 protein: CASSFTQGQAFF
CDR3 DNA: TGTGCCAGCAGTTTCACCCAGGGGCAAGCTTTCTTT

J gene: TRBJ2-7
clone size: .
D gene: .
V gene: TRBV14
CDR3 protein: CASSQYYGTDYEQYF
CDR3 DNA: TGTGCCAGCAGCCAATATTACGGGACGGACTACGAGCAGTACTTC

J gene: TRBJ1-1
clone size: .
D gene: .
V gene: TRBV6-6
CDR3 protein: CASIKTGDTEAFF
CDR3 DNA: TGTGCCAGCATTAAGACAGGAGACACTGAAGCTTTCTTT

J gene: TRBJ1-2
clone size: .
D gene: TRBD1
V gene: TRBV4-1
CDR3 protein: CASSQDPAMTGNYGYTF
CDR3 DNA: TGCGCCAGCAGCCAAGATCCCGCCATGACAGGGAACTATGGCTACACCTTC

J gene: TRBJ2-7
clone size: .
D gene: .
V gene: TRBV7-2
CDR3 protein: CASSLVGGYEQYF
CDR3 DNA: TGTGCCAGCAGCTTAGTCGGGGGCTACGAGCAGTACTTC

J gene: TRBJ2-7
clone size: .
D gene: .
V gene: TRBV6-6
CDR3 protein: CASSPGTRNYEQYF
CDR3 DNA: TGTGCCAGCAGTCCCGGGACACGCAATTACGAGCAGTACTTC

J gene: TRBJ1-4
clone size: .
D gene: .
V gene: TRBV19
CDR3 protein: CASSPGYRTNEKLFF
CDR3 DNA: TGTGCCAGTAGTCCCGGGTATCGCACTAATGAAAAACTGTTTTTT

J gene: TRBJ2-7
clone size: .
D gene: TRBD2
V gene: TRBV5-1
CDR3 protein: CASSPGLAVAYEQYF
CDR3 DNA: TGCGCCAGCAGCCCAGGACTAGCAGTTGCCTACGAGCAGTACTTC

J gene: TRBJ2-1
clone size: .
D gene: TRBD2
V gene: TRBV7-3
CDR3 protein: CASSLRSGSSYNEQFF
CDR3 DNA: TGTGCCAGCAGCTTAAGGAGCGGGAGTTCCTACAATGAGCAGTTCTTC

J gene: TRBJ2-3
clone size: .
D gene: TRBD2
V gene: TRBV7-3
CDR3 protein: CASSLGAGASGRTDTQYF
CDR3 DNA: TGTGCCAGCAGCTTAGGGGCCGGGGCTAGCGGGAGAACAGATACGCAGTATTTT

J gene: TRBJ2-2
clone size: .
D gene: .
V gene: TRBV29-1
CDR3 protein: CSVEKRRDTGELFF
CDR3 DNA: TGCAGCGTTGAAAAGAGGCGGGACACCGGGGAGCTGTTTTTT

J gene: TRBJ1-4
clone size: .
D gene: .
V gene: TRBV5-1
CDR3 protein: CASSFGEVGGEKLFF
CDR3 DNA: TGCGCCAGCAGCTTTGGAGAAGTTGGCGGTGAAAAACTGTTTTTT

J gene: TRBJ2-2
clone size: .
D gene: .
V gene: TRBV13
CDR3 protein: CASSLGLGGITGELFF
CDR3 DNA: TGTGCCAGCAGCTTAGGCCTCGGCGGGATCACCGGGGAGCTGTTTTTT